The 21 T cell receptor beta chains below come from one sample, sequenced in a study of CD8+ T cells in alopecia areata. The treatment is: oral pan-JAK inhibitor, 5-10 mg twice daily. RNA extraction and reverse transcription yielded cDNA as sequencing template. The table came from immunoSEQ multiplex PCR; TCRdb's copy has only in-frame clones and leaves some out. The sample comprises approximately 100,000 clones, just under 60% of which are singletons, and roughly 15% rests with the top ten. This sample comprised CD8+ T cells sorted from blood, obtained between weeks 55 and 65, from a patient treated with tofacitinib. These receptors originate from a human donor with alopecia areata.

The CDR3 loop is CSARTPGPIGYTF. The CDR3 DNA follows: TGCAGCGCCCGGACTCCGGGCCCCATCGGCTACACCTTC. V and J are TRBV29-1 and TRBJ1-2; D is undetermined. CDR3 length equals 13 residues. Per germline, CDR1 SQVTM and CDR2 ANQGSEA. Deletions cut 7 bases from V and 8 bases from J, with 20 bases between.

This chain uses TRBV13 with TRBJ1-6; unclear D gene. Germline loops: CDR1 PRHDT, CDR2 FYEKMQ (reference sequence). This CDR3 has 12 residues. Trimming took off 4 bases at V and 12 bases at J, with 10 bases between the two ends. Here the CDR3 DNA reads TGTGCCAGCAGCTCGGGGAGCAAACCCCTCCACTTT. This sequence encodes CASSSGSKPLHF.

The gene calls are TRBV7-2 and TRBJ2-3, with 10 bases matching TRBD1. The V and J ends lost 1 base and 3 bases, in that order; junction bases with no gene match: 7. The CDR3 sequence is 17 residues long. Per the germline V gene, CDR1 is SGHTA and CDR2 is FQGNSA. The CDR3 coding sequence is TGTGCCAGCAGCTTAGGACCGGGACAGGGGATAACAGATACGCAGTATTTT. It translates to CASSLGPGQGITDTQYF.

The chain is built from TRBV13 and TRBJ2-7, with 7 bases matching TRBD1. Germline V gene data show CDR1 as PRHDT and CDR2 as FYEKMQ (reference sequence). This CDR3 spans 14 amino acids. V shed 6 bases, J shed 5 bases, and the junction held 10 bases outside the gene matches. Here the CDR3 DNA reads TGTGCCAGCAGTCGGACAGGTTGGGGTAACGAGCAGTACTTC. Its translation is CASSRTGWGNEQYF.

This clone was detected only a few times. This chain links TRBV4-1 with TRBJ1-1; D not certain. CDR1 is MGHRA, CDR2 YSYEKL, per germline. The CDR3 is 15 amino acids. V was shortened by 4 bases and J by 1 base, with 13 bases between the two germline ends. CDR3 bases: TGCGCCAGCAGCCTGGACTCCCTGGGGAACACTGAAGCTTTCTTT. Its protein is CASSLDSLGNTEAFF.

DNA for the CDR3: TGCGCCAGCAGCTTGGGGGACGCCGTGAAGTTCTTC. It codes for CASSLGDAVKFF. The chain employs TRBV5-1 and TRBJ2-1; either TRBD1 or TRBD2 may supply D (5 bases each). Trimming pared 0 bases from V and 14 bases from J, leaving 12 bases between. The CDR3 contains 12 residues. Germline CDR1 and CDR2: SGHRS and YFSETQ.

The rearrangement links TRBV29-1 to TRBJ2-6; D is uncertain. Germline V gene lookup returns CDR1 SQVTM and CDR2 ANQGSEA. V dropped 5 bases and J dropped 0 bases, with 11 bases sitting between them. The CDR3 contains 15 residues. The CDR3 DNA follows: TGCAGCGTTTGGGCAGAGAGCTCTGGGGCCAACGTCCTGACTTTC. Translation: CSVWAESSGANVLTF.

In this sample, this clone turned up a few times. The rearrangement uses TRBV29-1 and TRBJ2-5; 11 positions match TRBD2. With 5 bases clipped from V and 5 bases from J, the junction kept 4 bases outside the gene matches. Germline V gene data show CDR1 as SQVTM and CDR2 as ANQGSEA. CDR3 length: 13 residues. The CDR3 bases are TGCAGCGTTTCTAGCGGGGGGTCGGAGACCCAGTACTTC. Amino acid sequence: CSVSSGGSETQYF.

V gene TRBV5-1 combines with J gene TRBJ2-3; D is ambiguous. This CDR3 comprises 15 residues. Deletions cut 0 bases from V and 2 bases from J, with 10 bases between. Looked up from germline, CDR1 is SGHRS and CDR2 is YFSETQ. CDR3 in DNA: TGCGCCAGCAGCTTGGAACGTAGGAACACAGATACGCAGTATTTT. It translates to CASSLERRNTDTQYF.

The genes are TRBV7-9 and TRBJ2-5; TRBD1 matches 10 bases. Germline V gene lookup returns CDR1 SEHNR and CDR2 FQNEAQ (reference sequence). CDR3 length equals 12 residues. V lost 10 bases and J lost 4; bases outside the gene matches: 3. Written as DNA, the CDR3 is TGTGCCACCAGGACAGGGGGAGAGACCCAGTACTTC. Its translation: CATRTGGETQYF.

V is TRBV27 and J is TRBJ2-7; D gene unclear. The V and J ends lost 6 bases and 3 bases respectively, with 15 bases between them. The CDR3 spans 14 residues. Germline CDR1 is MNHEY and CDR2 is SMNVEV (reference sequence). CDR3 loop: CASRTDAASYEQYF. CDR3 in DNA: TGTGCCAGCAGGACGGACGCGGCGAGCTACGAGCAGTACTTC.

The chain carries TRBV6-6 and TRBJ2-7, with D possibly TRBD1 on 5 matching bases. The CDR3 spans 14 residues. Looked up from germline, CDR1 is MNHNY and CDR2 is SVGAGI (reference sequence). Trimming removed 5 bases from V and 5 bases from J, with 16 bases in between. The CDR3 here is CASSPQGSWDEQYF. The CDR3 nucleotides read TGTGCCAGCAGTCCCCAGGGTAGTTGGGACGAGCAGTACTTC.

This chain joins TRBV11-1 and TRBJ2-1; D gene unclear. The ends were cut back, 4 bases at V and 5 bases at J, with 9 bases in the middle. The CDR3 extends over 13 amino acids. Germline V lookup: CDR1 SGHAT, CDR2 FQDESV (reference sequence). DNA of the CDR3: TGTGCCAGCAGCTACGTCGGACACAATGAGCAGTTCTTC. This sequence encodes CASSYVGHNEQFF.

This clone was picked up one time. This chain joins TRBV25-1 and TRBJ2-1; D ambiguous. Germline V lookup: CDR1 MGHDK, CDR2 SYGVNS. The CDR3 is 11 amino acids. V lost 6 bases and J 5 bases, leaving 5 bases between the germline ends. This chain's CDR3 is CASSRDNEQFF. DNA of the CDR3: TGTGCCAGCAGCCGCGACAATGAGCAGTTCTTC.

The chain couples TRBV5-4 to TRBJ2-2; D gene unclear. CDR3 size: 16 residues. Trimming removed 0 bases from V and 0 bases from J, with 9 bases in between. In germline, CDR1 is SGHNT, CDR2 YYREEE (reference sequence). CDR3 in DNA: TGTGCCAGCAGCTTGGATAGGTTCGCGAACACCGGGGAGCTGTTTTTT. Translated: CASSLDRFANTGELFF.

The CDR3 nucleotides read TGTGCTAGTGGTTTGGTACGAGGCCAAGAGACCCAGTACTTC. Its protein product is CASGLVRGQETQYF. V usage is TRBV12-5 and J usage is TRBJ2-5; D gene unclear. Germline-derived CDR1 and CDR2 are LGHNT and FRNRAP. V was cut by 0 bases and J by 1 base, with 6 bases left in between. The CDR3 spans 14 residues.

This clone was picked up a small number of times. The chain has TRBV27 and TRBJ2-1; D may be TRBD1 or TRBD2 (7 bases each). Deletions cut 4 bases from V and 5 bases from J, with 15 bases between. Germline CDR1 and CDR2: MNHEY and SMNVEV (reference sequence). This CDR3 contains 15 residues. CDR3 sequence: CASSYRGGGNNEQFF. The DNA of the CDR3 is TGTGCCAGCAGTTACAGGGGCGGGGGAAACAATGAGCAGTTCTTC.

The table lists this clone with a few counts. The chain carries TRBV9 and TRBJ2-2; D not certain. Germline lookup yields CDR1 SGDLS and CDR2 YYNGEE. The CDR3 is made up of 15 amino acids. Trimming took 4 bases from V and 0 from J, leaving 10 bases between them. The CDR3 nucleotides read TGTGCCAGCAGCTCCAGGTATTCGAACACCGGGGAGCTGTTTTTT. Its translation is CASSSRYSNTGELFF.

This clone was seen just once. This rearrangement joins TRBV30 to TRBJ2-5; perhaps TRBD2 as D (5 bases). This CDR3 has 13 amino acids. Germline V gene data show CDR1 as GTSNPN and CDR2 as SVGIG (reference sequence). Trimming pared 2 bases from V and 2 bases from J, leaving 9 bases between. CDR3 sequence (DNA): TGTGCCTGGAGTACCCAGCGGCAAGAGACCCAGTACTTC. Protein sequence: CAWSTQRQETQYF.

The chain carries TRBV9 and TRBJ1-1; the D is unclear. Germline V gene data show CDR1 as SGDLS and CDR2 as YYNGEE. The CDR3 runs to 13 residues. The V and J ends lost 5 bases and 3 bases respectively, with 11 bases between them. The CDR3 loop reads CASREDGYTEAFF. The CDR3 DNA sequence: TGTGCCAGCAGAGAGGACGGATACACTGAAGCTTTCTTT.

The rearrangement uses TRBV5-5 and TRBJ1-5; unclear D gene. The V gene lost 3 bases and the J gene lost 1 base, with 8 bases spanning the gap. Germline V gene lookup returns CDR1 SGHKS and CDR2 YYEKEE (reference sequence). This CDR3 region has 14 residues. CDR3 sequence: CASSYGLSNQPQHF. The CDR3 DNA reads as TGTGCCAGCAGCTACGGACTGAGCAATCAGCCCCAGCATTTT.